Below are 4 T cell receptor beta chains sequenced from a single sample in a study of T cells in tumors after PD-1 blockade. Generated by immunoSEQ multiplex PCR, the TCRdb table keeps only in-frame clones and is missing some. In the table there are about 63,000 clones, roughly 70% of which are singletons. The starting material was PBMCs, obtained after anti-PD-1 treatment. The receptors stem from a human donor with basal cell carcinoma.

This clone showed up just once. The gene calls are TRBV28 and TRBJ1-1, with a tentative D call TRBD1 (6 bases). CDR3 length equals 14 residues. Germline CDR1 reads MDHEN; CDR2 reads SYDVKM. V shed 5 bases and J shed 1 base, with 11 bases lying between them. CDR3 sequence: CASSPGTPNTEAFF. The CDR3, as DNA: TGTGCCAGCAGTCCGGGGACACCGAACACTGAAGCTTTCTTT.

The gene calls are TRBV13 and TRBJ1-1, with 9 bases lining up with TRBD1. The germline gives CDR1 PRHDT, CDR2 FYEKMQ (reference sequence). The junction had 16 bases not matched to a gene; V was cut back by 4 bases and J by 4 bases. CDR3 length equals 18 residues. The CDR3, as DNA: TGTGCCAGCAGCTCACCCGGACAGGGGAAAGGAAGTAGCACTGAAGCTTTCTTT. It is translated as CASSSPGQGKGSSTEAFF.

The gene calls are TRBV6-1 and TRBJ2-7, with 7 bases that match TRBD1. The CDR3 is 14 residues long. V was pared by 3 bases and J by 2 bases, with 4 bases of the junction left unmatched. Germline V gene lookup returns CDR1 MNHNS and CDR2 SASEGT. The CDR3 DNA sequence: TGTGCCAGCAGTGATGGTGACAGGGCCTACGAGCAGTACTTC. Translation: CASSDGDRAYEQYF.

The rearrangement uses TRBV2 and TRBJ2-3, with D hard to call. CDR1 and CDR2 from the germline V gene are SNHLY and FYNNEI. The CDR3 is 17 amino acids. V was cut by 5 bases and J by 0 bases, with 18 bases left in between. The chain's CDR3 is CASSSGSYPRSTDTQYF. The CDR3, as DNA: TGTGCCAGCAGTTCTGGGTCCTACCCACGTAGCACAGATACGCAGTATTTT.